Detailed here is one TCR beta chain. The data stem from a study of blood T cells in healthy people across ages. The use of a sample-barcoded 5' primer and a J-beta primer mix characterized a second PCR of about 6 to 12 cycles. MiXCR, run by TCRdb on the 5' RACE reads, gives a single entry per CDR3 protein. The sample consists of over 750,000 distinct CDR3 sequences, roughly 25% of them appearing once. The same specimen was also included in a second study, on T cells of mothers and their children.

Sequenced: blood. The clonotype was recovered from a boy between 10 and 17 years old in good health.

The CDR3 loop reads CASSIGQLSDTQYF. For the CDR3, the DNA is TGCGCCAGCAGCATAGGACAGCTCTCAGATACGCAGTATTTT. This sequence joins TRBV5-1 and TRBJ2-3, with D perhaps matching TRBD1 (6 bases). V lost 4 bases and J 4 bases, leaving 13 bases between the germline ends. Germline assignment: CDR1 SGHRS and CDR2 YFSETQ. The CDR3 length is 14 residues.